One and the same sample provided the 27 T cell receptor beta chains below, sequenced in a study of identical twins (dated by TCRdb to the mid-2010s). Libraries were made using 5' RACE. Sequencing instrument: Illumina HiSeq 2000. The raw public data were reprocessed by TCRdb itself: fastp quality trimming at Q25, MiXCR clonotype calling, in-frame beta chains only. One record per CDR3 amino acid sequence lists the most common genes and DNA. The sample profile shows about 1.7 million distinct CDR3 sequences; less than 40% of them were found once. The top ten hold about 0.3% of the sample. Sequenced material: cord blood. Source of these receptors: a newborn girl in good health.

This chain links TRBV29-1 with TRBJ2-1, with D perhaps matching TRBD1 (6 bases). Germline loops: CDR1 SQVTM, CDR2 ANQGSEA. CDR3 length equals 15 residues. Deletions cut 5 bases from V and 6 bases from J, with 20 bases between. The CDR3 here is CSVTLRGYLTNEQFF. The CDR3 nucleotides read TGCAGCGTTACCCTCAGGGGCTACCTCACCAATGAGCAGTTCTTC.

This clonotype came up a few times. The rearrangement uses TRBV20-1 and TRBJ2-1; 7 bases map to TRBD2. The J call may not be correct, given that the DNA end is closer to TRBJ2-7. The germline V gene encodes CDR1 DFQATT and CDR2 SNEGSKA (reference sequence). The CDR3 has 13 amino acids. The CDR3 reads CSGGGRSYNEQYF. As DNA, the CDR3 is TGCAGTGGGGGAGGGAGGTCCTACAATGAGCAGTACTTC.

A few counts support this clonotype. The J gene is TRBJ1-4, the V gene TRBV20-1, with D unclear. Germline CDR1 reads DFQATT; CDR2 reads SNEGSKA (reference sequence). V lost 6 bases and J 3 bases, leaving 14 bases between the germline ends. The CDR3 runs 14 residues. This CDR3 is CSAEKRAPNEKLFF. The CDR3 region has the DNA TGCAGTGCGGAAAAGCGGGCCCCTAATGAAAAACTGTTTTTT.

In its sample, this clonotype was seen a few times. The CDR3 loop is CASSQVPDYGYTF. DNA for the CDR3: TGTGCCAGCAGCCAGGTACCGGACTATGGCTACACCTTC. The V call is TRBV3-1, the J call TRBJ1-2; D uncertain. The CDR3 is 13 residues long. V lost 3 bases to trimming and J lost 3 bases, with 8 bases between them. In germline, CDR1 is LGHDT, CDR2 YNNKEL (reference sequence).

The chain combines TRBV20-1 with TRBJ2-7; 8 bases line up with TRBD1. CDR1 and CDR2 from the germline V gene are DFQATT and SNEGSKA (reference sequence). Germline trimming cut 7 bases from V and 7 bases from J; bases unmatched to any gene: 15. The CDR3 is made up of 14 amino acids. The CDR3 DNA reads as TGCAGTGGGACCGAATTCAGGGGGCGCAGGGAGCAGTACTTC. The encoded protein is CSGTEFRGRREQYF.

This clonotype was seen a handful of times. Germline and junction disagree at one end, which may indicate a read error. The J gene is TRBJ2-1, the V gene TRBV5-1, with 11 bases aligning to TRBD2. The germline V gene has CDR1 SGHRS and CDR2 YFSETQ. The CDR3 runs 15 residues. The CDR3 reads CANSLLAGGTNEQFF. CDR3 DNA sequence: TGCGCCAACAGCTTGTTAGCGGGGGGGACCAATGAGCAGTTCTTC.

There are a few counts of this clonotype. V is TRBV14 and J is TRBJ2-7; TRBD1 aligns across 8 bases. This CDR3 is 15 amino acids long. Germline CDR1 SGHDN, CDR2 FVKESK. V lost 4 bases and J lost 6; bases outside the gene matches: 11. CDR3 region: CASSPRSWDRFEQYF. The CDR3, as DNA: TGTGCCAGCAGCCCCCGGTCCTGGGACAGGTTCGAGCAGTACTTC.

This chain joins TRBV27 and TRBJ2-7, with 7 bases identical to TRBD1. Germline CDR1 is MNHEY and CDR2 is SMNVEV (reference sequence). The length of the CDR3 is 15 residues. The V segment lost 4 bases and the J segment 5 bases; nucleotides outside the gene matches: 11. CDR3 bases: TGTGCCAGCAGTTCAGCCGGGACAGCTCCTAACGAGCAGTACTTC. It yields the protein CASSSAGTAPNEQYF.

This clonotype was counted only a few times. The V and J genes are TRBV10-3 and TRBJ2-3, with 7 bases lining up with TRBD2. This CDR3 has 13 residues. CDR1 ENHRY and CDR2 SYGVKD come from the germline V gene. Trimming took 10 bases from V and 2 from J; bases not matched to a gene: 6. CDR3 nucleotide sequence: TGTGCCAGCGGGAGAGCAATCACAGATACGCAGTATTTT. This codes for CASGRAITDTQYF.

The chain employs TRBV6-6 and TRBJ2-2; 8 nucleotides agree with TRBD2. This CDR3 comprises 16 residues. Germline V gene data show CDR1 as MNHNY and CDR2 as SVGAGI (reference sequence). The V segment lost 5 bases and the J segment 1 base; nucleotides outside the gene matches: 6. CDR3 sequence reads: CASSERLAGNTGELFF. The CDR3, as DNA: TGTGCCAGCAGTGAGAGGCTAGCGGGGAACACCGGGGAGCTGTTTTTT.

The CDR3 loop is CASSQPRRGSYNEQYF. The CDR3 DNA reads as TGCGCCAGCAGCCAACCCCGGCGGGGTTCCTACAATGAGCAGTACTTC. V usage is TRBV4-1 and J usage is TRBJ2-1; TRBD2 might be the D (6 bases). The last part of the DNA fits TRBJ2-7 better; the J call may be wrong. The CDR3 length is 16 residues. Looked up from germline, CDR1 is MGHRA and CDR2 is YSYEKL.

This clonotype was observed a few times. V is TRBV7-6 and J is TRBJ2-7, with D perhaps TRBD2 (6 bases). V was cut by 6 bases and J by 1 base, with 19 bases left in between. The CDR3 has 16 amino acids. Germline V CDR1 and CDR2: SGHVS, FNYEAQ. Here the CDR3 DNA reads TGTGCCAGCAGTCCCTCACCTGGCGGGAAATCCTACGAGCAGTACTTC. As protein: CASSPSPGGKSYEQYF.

This clonotype came up a few times. The J gene is TRBJ2-5, the V gene TRBV29-1, with 10 nucleotides matching TRBD2. This CDR3 spans 13 amino acids. With V trimmed by 6 bases and J by 5 bases, 6 bases remained unmatched. The V gene's germline CDR1 is SQVTM and CDR2 ANQGSEA. CDR3 sequence reads: CSVDGLAAETQYF. DNA of the CDR3: TGCAGCGTCGACGGACTAGCGGCTGAGACCCAGTACTTC.

A few counts support this clonotype. V is TRBV4-1 and J is TRBJ2-3; D ambiguous. Germline CDR1 reads MGHRA; CDR2 reads YSYEKL. The ends were cut back, 1 base at V and 3 bases at J, with 11 bases in the middle. The CDR3 runs to 15 residues. CDR3 sequence (DNA): TGCGCCAGCAGCCAAGTTGGTCTTCTAACAGATACGCAGTATTTT. It encodes CASSQVGLLTDTQYF.

The chain uses TRBV12-3 or TRBV12-4 and TRBJ1-1, with 7 bases identical to TRBD1. With V trimmed by 6 bases and J by 4 bases, 20 bases remained unmatched. This CDR3 spans 18 amino acids. The CDR3 is CASSPEFWKQGWGTEAFF. The DNA for the CDR3 is TGTGCCAGCAGCCCAGAATTTTGGAAACAGGGGTGGGGCACTGAAGCTTTCTTT.

This chain links TRBV7-9 with TRBJ2-6, with D perhaps matching TRBD1 (5 bases). Germline V gene data show CDR1 as SEHNR and CDR2 as FQNEAQ (reference sequence). This CDR3 is built from 17 residues. With 3 bases removed from V and 0 bases from J, the gap between germline ends came to 12 bases. This CDR3 is CASSFQGKSSGANVLTF. In nucleotides, the CDR3 is TGTGCCAGCAGCTTCCAGGGTAAAAGCTCTGGGGCCAACGTCCTGACTTTC.

The chain joins TRBV9 to TRBJ2-2; 7 bases agree with TRBD2. CDR1 SGDLS and CDR2 YYNGEE come from the germline V gene. With V trimmed by 1 base and J by 0 bases, 9 bases remained unmatched. This CDR3 is 18 amino acids long. The CDR3 loop is CASSVSLTSFTNTGELFF. The CDR3 bases are TGTGCCAGCAGCGTAAGTTTGACTAGCTTTACGAACACCGGGGAGCTGTTTTTT.

This clonotype was detected a few times. This chain joins TRBV18 and TRBJ1-6; D is perhaps TRBD1 (6 bases). Trimming removed 5 bases at V and 10 bases at J, with 15 bases between. Germline CDR1 and CDR2: KGHSH and LQKENI. The CDR3 consists of 14 residues. The CDR3 is CASSDRTASSPLHF. In nucleotides, the CDR3 is TGTGCCAGCTCAGACCGGACAGCTTCGTCACCCCTCCACTTT.

This clonotype appeared many times. The chain has TRBV25-1 and TRBJ2-3; 8 bases agree with TRBD2. Germline V CDR1 and CDR2: MGHDK, SYGVNS. With 6 bases clipped from V and 0 bases from J, the junction kept 5 bases outside the gene matches. This CDR3 is built from 15 residues. CDR3 sequence reads: CASRGAGASTDTQYF. CDR3 coding DNA: TGTGCCAGCAGGGGAGCGGGAGCTAGCACAGATACGCAGTATTTT.

The rearrangement joins TRBV5-1 to TRBJ1-6, with a weak D call TRBD1 (6 bases). The germline V gene encodes CDR1 SGHRS and CDR2 YFSETQ. V lost 3 bases and J lost 10, with 20 bases in between. This CDR3 is 16 amino acids long. The CDR3 protein is CASSSLGGQISSPLHF. CDR3 nucleotides: TGCGCCAGCAGCTCCCTGGGGGGACAAATCTCCTCACCCCTCCACTTT.

V is TRBV28 and J is TRBJ1-4; D remains unclear. The ends were cut back, 6 bases at V and 7 bases at J, with 18 bases in the middle. This CDR3 has 15 residues. CDR1 and CDR2 (germline): MDHEN, SYDVKM. The CDR3 spells CASSPRVRLGEKLFF. The CDR3 region has the DNA TGTGCCAGCAGCCCCCGGGTGAGGCTGGGTGAAAAACTGTTTTTT.

As for this clonotype: A read error is possible here, since a much larger clone lies one base away. The chain has TRBV27 and TRBJ2-7; 14 positions agree with TRBD2. Germline CDR1 reads MNHEY; CDR2 reads SMNVEV (reference sequence). With 4 bases clipped from V and 2 bases from J, the junction kept 1 base outside the gene matches. This CDR3 is built from 15 residues. This chain's CDR3 is CASSWGLAGAYEQYF. The DNA of the CDR3 is TGTGCCAGCAGTTGGGGACTAGCGGGGGCCTACGAGCAGTACTTC.

This clonotype was found a few times. The chain uses TRBV6-6 and TRBJ2-1; D possibly corresponds to TRBD1 (6 bases). Trimming cost V 5 bases and J 9 bases, with 23 bases left between them. Per germline, CDR1 MNHNY and CDR2 SVGAGI (reference sequence). The CDR3 is 16 residues long. DNA for the CDR3: TGTGCCAGCAGTACCCCAGACAGTGGGGGCAGCGCTGAGCAGTTCTTC. It yields the protein CASSTPDSGGSAEQFF.

This clonotype was seen only a few times. The chain combines TRBV13 with TRBJ2-7; tentatively, D is TRBD2 (6 bases). The DNA end favors TRBJ2-4, so the J call may be wrong. CDR1 PRHDT and CDR2 FYEKMQ come from the germline V gene (reference sequence). This CDR3 is built from 16 residues. This CDR3 is CASSFGGSEGLDIQYF. The CDR3 DNA sequence: TGTGCCAGCAGCTTCGGGGGTTCCGAAGGGCTTGACATTCAGTACTTC.

The chain links TRBV4-1 to TRBJ2-1, with TRBD2 matching over 9 bases. The V gene's germline CDR1 is MGHRA and CDR2 YSYEKL. J gave up 8 bases and V 2 bases, and 4 bases lay outside the gene matches. The CDR3 is 14 amino acids. The CDR3 nucleotides read TGCGCCAGCAGCCAAATAAGCGGGGGGTATGAGCAGTTCTTC. It specifies CASSQISGGYEQFF.

The rearrangement links TRBV10-3 to TRBJ1-6; 9 bases are shared with TRBD1. Germline CDR1 reads ENHRY; CDR2 reads SYGVKD. The J segment lost 8 bases and the V segment lost 6 bases, leaving 8 bases of the junction unmatched. This CDR3 comprises 15 residues. CDR3 protein: CAISPKGQGDSPLHF. The CDR3 DNA sequence: TGTGCCATCAGCCCAAAGGGACAGGGCGATTCACCCCTCCACTTT.

CDR3 DNA: TGTGCCAGCACCCAGGGGAGAGCAGTCCCAGATACGCAGTATTTT. Protein sequence: CASTQGRAVPDTQYF. The rearrangement uses TRBV3-1 and TRBJ2-3; D might be TRBD1 (6 bases). Germline V CDR1 and CDR2: LGHDT, YNNKEL (reference sequence). Trimming cost V 7 bases and J 4 bases, with 18 bases left between them. The CDR3 length is 15 residues.